Listed below are T cell receptor beta chains from one sample, sequenced in a study of shared clonotypes between healthy human individuals. The data were produced by immunoSEQ multiplex PCR, yet TCRdb's version contains in-frame clones alone and is incomplete. The table lists around 2.5 million clones, 80% to 95% of them singletons. The specimen sequenced was naive CD4+ T cells from PBMCs. These receptors were obtained from a man aged 18 to 29 in good health. Some clones in this sample may be carry-over from other donors' samples. The CDR3 runs from the conserved cysteine through the conserved F or W. D genes are given only for firm matches. Only part of the rows carry a size: once, few, many, or a class if the clone is expanded.

cdr3_aa cdr3_nt j_call d_call v_call clone_size
CASTSRSFEETQYF TGTGCCAGCACCTCCCGGTCCTTCGAAGAGACCCAGTACTTC TRBJ2-5 . TRBV11-2 .
CSVEDWTGRNGYTF TGCAGCGTTGAAGATTGGACAGGGAGGAATGGCTACACCTTC TRBJ1-2 TRBD1 TRBV29-1 .
CASSPQPGLAGGSYNEQFF TGTGCCAGCAGCCCCCAGCCGGGACTAGCGGGAGGCTCCTACAATGAGCAGTTCTTC TRBJ2-1 TRBD2 TRBV7-9 .
CASSETTGRDTQYF TGTGCCAGTAGTGAAACAACAGGGAGAGATACGCAGTATTTT TRBJ2-3 . TRBV19 .
CASSETGRTDTQYF TGTGCCAGCAGTGAGACCGGGAGGACAGATACGCAGTATTTT TRBJ2-3 TRBD2 TRBV6-1 once
CASSLLGQGVPDTQYF TGTGCCAGCAGCCTACTTGGACAGGGAGTTCCAGATACGCAGTATTTT TRBJ2-3 TRBD1 TRBV7-3 .
CASSPSGLYQETQYF TGTGCCAGCTCCCCTTCGGGCCTGTACCAAGAGACCCAGTACTTC TRBJ2-5 . TRBV28 .
CASSDFPLAGKNTGELFF TGTGCCAGCAGTGACTTCCCACTAGCGGGGAAGAACACCGGGGAGCTGTTTTTT TRBJ2-2 TRBD2 TRBV6-4 .
CASSPMEGYNEQFF TGCGCCAGCAGCCCGATGGAGGGGTACAATGAGCAGTTCTTC TRBJ2-1 . TRBV5-1 .
CASSTVGSEKLFF TGTGCCAGCTCGACGGTAGGGTCTGAAAAACTGTTTTTT TRBJ1-4 . TRBV18 .
CASSLAPPGYGKTQYF TGTGCCAGCAGCTTAGCGCCACCAGGGTATGGAAAGACCCAGTACTTC TRBJ2-5 . TRBV7-9 .
CAGDRGSSGNTIYF TGTGCCGGGGACAGGGGGTCCTCTGGAAACACCATATATTTT TRBJ1-3 TRBD1 TRBV30 .
CASSPLGGEATEAFF TGTGCCAGCTCACCACTGGGGGGCGAAGCCACTGAAGCTTTCTTT TRBJ1-1 . TRBV18 .
CASSLGQGGEKLFF TGTGCCAGCAGCTTAGGACAGGGTGGGGAAAAACTGTTTTTT TRBJ1-4 TRBD1 TRBV7-2 .
CASSAGQGPNTGELFF TGTGCCAGCAGTGCGGGGCAGGGGCCGAACACCGGGGAGCTGTTTTTT TRBJ2-2 . TRBV6-6 .
CASSKNTEAFF TGCGCCAGCAGCAAGAACACTGAAGCTTTCTTT TRBJ1-1 . TRBV5-1 few
CASSLLLNTGELFF TGTGCCAGCAGCTTATTACTGAACACCGGGGAGCTGTTTTTT TRBJ2-2 . TRBV7-9 .
CASSIRTGGKETQYF TGTGCCAGCAGCATAAGGACAGGGGGCAAGGAGACCCAGTACTTC TRBJ2-5 TRBD1 TRBV7-2 .
CASSWGADTRGYGYTF TGTGCCAGCAGTTGGGGGGCGGACACCCGAGGCTATGGCTACACCTTC TRBJ1-2 . TRBV27 .
CASRVVGQPQHF TGTGCCAGCAGGGTAGTAGGGCAGCCCCAGCATTTT TRBJ1-5 . TRBV28 .
CASSGGPGSRGTEAFF TGTGCCAGCAGCGGAGGCCCAGGGTCACGCGGAACTGAAGCTTTCTTT TRBJ1-1 . TRBV7-8 .
CASSLGLAGGNTGELFF TGCGCCAGCAGCCTAGGACTAGCGGGAGGGAACACCGGGGAGCTGTTTTTT TRBJ2-2 TRBD2 TRBV5-1 .
CAGTRGSDYEQYF TGTGCCGGCACGAGGGGGAGCGACTACGAGCAGTACTTC TRBJ2-7 . TRBV2 .
CRAINLETQYF TGCAGAGCGATTAATCTGGAGACCCAGTACTTC TRBJ2-5 . TRBV20-1 .
CAWSVLAGARGEQFF TGTGCCTGGAGTGTGCTAGCGGGAGCCAGGGGTGAGCAGTTCTTC TRBJ2-1 TRBD2 TRBV30 .
CASSLSGQGNQPQHF TGTGCCAGCAGCCTGAGTGGGCAGGGAAATCAGCCCCAGCATTTT TRBJ1-5 . TRBV5-8 .
CASSPGLAAAYEQYF TGTGCCAGCTCACCGGGACTAGCGGCGGCCTACGAGCAGTACTTC TRBJ2-7 TRBD2 TRBV18 .
CASGQGDEKLFF TGTGCCTCGGGACAGGGGGATGAAAAACTGTTTTTT TRBJ1-4 TRBD1 TRBV28 .
CASSRRGAEGYTF TGTGCCAGCAGCCGTCGGGGGGCTGAGGGCTACACCTTC TRBJ1-2 . TRBV7-8 .
CASSLEEEEKLFF TGTGCCAGCAGTTTAGAGGAGGAGGAAAAACTGTTTTTT TRBJ1-4 . TRBV28 .
CASRRTGYGNTIYF TGTGCAAGTCGCCGGACAGGGTACGGAAACACCATATATTTT TRBJ1-3 . TRBV12-2 .
CASRGLADYTGELFF TGTGCCAGCAGGGGACTAGCGGATTACACCGGGGAGCTGTTTTTT TRBJ2-2 TRBD2 TRBV27 .
CASSWGREREKLFF TGTGCCAGCAGTTGGGGCAGGGAGCGAGAAAAACTGTTTTTT TRBJ1-4 . TRBV6-5 .
CSAYSGGGSYNEQFF TGCAGCGCCTATAGCGGGGGCGGCTCCTACAATGAGCAGTTCTTC TRBJ2-1 TRBD2 TRBV29-1 .
CASSQDQTDTQYF TGCGCCAGCAGCCAAGATCAAACAGATACGCAGTATTTT TRBJ2-3 . TRBV7-2 .
CSVEGLAKNIQYF TGCAGCGTTGAAGGGCTAGCCAAAAACATTCAGTACTTC TRBJ2-4 . TRBV29-1 few
CASSLDGASEAFF TGCGCCAGCAGCTTGGATGGGGCGTCTGAAGCTTTCTTT TRBJ1-1 . TRBV5-1 .
CASSLGASSYNEQFF TGTGCCAGCAGCTTAGGTGCTAGCTCCTACAATGAGCAGTTCTTC TRBJ2-1 . TRBV7-2 .
CASSAPGPLTSEQYF TGTGCCAGCAGTGCGCCGGGACCCCTAACCTCCGAGCAGTACTTC TRBJ2-7 . TRBV25-1 .
CASSLRVAGRYNEQFF TGTGCCAGCAGCTTAAGGGTAGCGGGTAGATACAATGAGCAGTTCTTC TRBJ2-1 TRBD2 TRBV11-2 .
CASSYGASGSTDTQYF TGTGCCAGCAGTTACGGTGCTAGCGGGAGCACAGATACGCAGTATTTT TRBJ2-3 TRBD2 TRBV6-6 few
CSVGGTGGTEAFF TGCAGCGTTGGTGGGACAGGGGGGACTGAAGCTTTCTTT TRBJ1-1 TRBD1 TRBV29-1 few
CASSVSPPSGFTDTQYF TGTGCCAGCAGCGTATCCCCTCCTAGCGGGTTCACAGATACGCAGTATTTT TRBJ2-3 TRBD2 TRBV9 .
CAIRRGTGGDTQYF TGTGCCATCAGGAGGGGGACCGGGGGAGATACGCAGTATTTT TRBJ2-3 . TRBV10-3 .
CASSEGAGLQETQYF TGTGCCAGCAGTGAAGGGGCGGGTCTCCAAGAGACCCAGTACTTC TRBJ2-5 . TRBV6-1 .
CASSLGASYEQYF TGTGCCAGCAGCTTGGGCGCGTCCTACGAGCAGTACTTC TRBJ2-7 . TRBV5-4 .
CASSQSGCGGHNEQFF TGCGCCAGCAGTCAATCAGGGTGCGGGGGACACAATGAGCAGTTCTTC TRBJ2-1 TRBD2 TRBV23-1 .
CASSYFGQGASGNTEAFF TGTGCCAGCAGCTACTTCGGACAGGGGGCTTCGGGGAACACTGAAGCTTTCTTT TRBJ1-1 TRBD1 TRBV7-2 .
CASIKMREIWSGTNEQFF TGTGCCAGCATAAAGATGCGGGAGATTTGGTCCGGGACCAATGAGCAGTTCTTC TRBJ2-1 TRBD2 TRBV13 .
CASSDTGQVYGYTF TGTGCCAGCAGTGACACGGGACAGGTCTATGGCTACACCTTC TRBJ1-2 TRBD1 TRBV27 .
CASSLPAPLPDEQYF TGCGCCAGCAGCTTGCCAGCGCCGTTACCGGACGAGCAGTACTTC TRBJ2-7 . TRBV5-1 .
CASTTWGGTSGYNEQFF TGTGCCAGCACAACTTGGGGGGGGACTAGCGGATACAATGAGCAGTTCTTC TRBJ2-1 TRBD2 TRBV28 .
CAISEREWNNEQFF TGTGCCATCAGTGAGCGGGAGTGGAACAATGAGCAGTTCTTC TRBJ2-1 . TRBV10-3 .
CASSIPRLAGIYEQYF TGTGCCAGCAGCATCCCCCGGCTAGCGGGTATCTACGAGCAGTACTTC TRBJ2-7 . TRBV21-1 .
CSVEESTRWDTQYF TGCAGCGTTGAAGAGTCGACTCGATGGGATACGCAGTATTTT TRBJ2-3 . TRBV29-1 .
CASTSGLAGSYEQYF TGTGCCAGCACCTCTGGGCTGGCGGGCTCCTACGAGCAGTACTTC TRBJ2-7 . TRBV6-5 .
CASSFSLADYEQYF TGTGCCAGCAGCTTCTCCCTAGCGGACTACGAGCAGTACTTC TRBJ2-7 TRBD2 TRBV5-4 .
CASSAGLAGARSEQYF TGTGCCAGCAGCGCGGGACTAGCGGGTGCCCGCTCCGAGCAGTACTTC TRBJ2-7 TRBD2 TRBV7-2 .
CASSLARPRGGDTEAFF TGCGCCAGCAGCTTGGCCCGACCCAGGGGCGGAGACACTGAAGCTTTCTTT TRBJ1-1 . TRBV5-1 .